One and the same sample provided the 7 T cell receptor beta chains below, sequenced in a study of CD8+CD57+ T cells in acquired aplastic anemia. Previously, flow cytometry had revealed CD8+CD57+ cell expansion in the patients chosen for sequencing. Investigators profiled TCR beta VDJ and CDR3 from genomic DNA template. MiXCR, run by TCRdb on the reads, gives a single entry per CDR3 protein. The sample carries fewer than 200,000 distinct CDR3 sequences, less than 50% recorded once. The specimen was sorted CD4+, CD8+, or CD8+CD57+ T cells (not recorded which) from PBMCs. The receptor source for this set is a human donor with aplastic anemia.

This clonotype was detected only a few times. This chain uses TRBV9 with TRBJ2-1; TRBD2 aligns across 10 bases. This CDR3 comprises 20 residues. V shed 3 bases and J 0 bases; nucleotides not matched to a gene: 15. CDR1 is SGDLS, CDR2 YYNGEE, per germline. The CDR3 nucleotides are TGTGCCAGCAGCGACCGACTAGCGGGCACATTGAGTGGCTCCTACAATGAGCAGTTCTTC. This gives the protein CASSDRLAGTLSGSYNEQFF.

Regarding this clonotype: The germline gene is not matched at one end of the junction; a read error may be the cause. V usage is TRBV15 and J usage is TRBJ2-7; D might be TRBD2 (5 bases). The length of the CDR3 is 18 residues. Germline V gene sequence: CDR1 LNHNV, CDR2 YYDKDF (reference sequence). The DNA for the CDR3 is TGTGCCACCAGCCGAGAGGGTACGCCGGCCTATAAGACCTACGAGCAGTACTTC. Translated: CATSREGTPAYKTYEQYF.

This clonotype appeared many times. The V call is TRBV10-3, the J call TRBJ2-1; 8 bases match TRBD1. This CDR3 is built from 14 residues. V lost 10 bases and J lost 9; bases outside the gene matches: 14. Germline V lookup: CDR1 ENHRY, CDR2 SYGVKD. The CDR3 coding sequence is TGTGCCACCAGCCAAGGACAGGGAGTGGCTGAGCAGTTCTTC. It translates to CATSQGQGVAEQFF.

This clonotype was observed at least ten times. V usage is TRBV4-1 and J usage is TRBJ1-5; D is unresolved. V dropped 3 bases and J dropped 3 bases, with 6 bases sitting between them. There are 13 residues in the CDR3. Germline V CDR1 and CDR2: MGHRA, YSYEKL. CDR3 residues: CASSHDLNQPQHF. CDR3 coding DNA: TGCGCCAGCAGCCATGACCTCAATCAGCCCCAGCATTTT.

This clonotype turned up a few times. The chain links TRBV15 to TRBJ2-7, with D possibly being TRBD2 (5 bases). V was shortened by 5 bases and J by 3 bases, with 20 bases between the two germline ends. The CDR3 runs 16 residues. Germline assignment: CDR1 LNHNV and CDR2 YYDKDF (reference sequence). The CDR3 nucleotides read TGTGCCACCAGCTCAAGGAGGAACAGTGAGGGCTACGAGCAGTACTTC. It is translated as CATSSRRNSEGYEQYF.

This clonotype was counted at least ten times. V is TRBV5-6 and J is TRBJ2-3; 16 positions agree with TRBD2. Trimming cost V 1 base and J 4 bases; bases outside gene matches: 6. Germline V gives CDR1 SGHDT, CDR2 YYEEEE. There are 18 residues in the CDR3. CDR3 coding DNA: TGTGCCAGCAGCTTGACGGGACTAGCGGGGGGGCGGTCAGATACGCAGTATTTT. Translation: CASSLTGLAGGRSDTQYF.

The chain recombines TRBV6-1 with TRBJ2-3, with a tentative D call TRBD1 (5 bases). Trimming took off 1 base at V and 0 bases at J, with 8 bases between the two ends. This CDR3 comprises 15 residues. Looked up from germline, CDR1 is MNHNS and CDR2 is SASEGT. CDR3 sequence reads: CASSEGQGSTDTQYF. Written as DNA, the CDR3 is TGTGCCAGCAGTGAAGGGCAGGGTAGCACAGATACGCAGTATTTT.